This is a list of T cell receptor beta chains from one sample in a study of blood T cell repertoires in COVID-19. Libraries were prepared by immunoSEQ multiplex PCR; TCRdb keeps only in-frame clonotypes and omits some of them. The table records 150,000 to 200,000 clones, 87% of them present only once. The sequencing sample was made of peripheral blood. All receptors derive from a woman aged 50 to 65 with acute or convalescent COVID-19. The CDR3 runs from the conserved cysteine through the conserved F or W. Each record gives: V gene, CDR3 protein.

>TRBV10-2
CASITAYGYTF
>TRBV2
CATLQGTEAFF
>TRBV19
CASTPGGITEAFF
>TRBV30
CAWSLGTSGNNEQFF
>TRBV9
CASSVAESGGVPLHF
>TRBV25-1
CASSEFGSRTEAFF
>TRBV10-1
CASSRAGNNEQFF
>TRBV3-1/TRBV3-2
CASSQDWDRLAEMPLTDTQYF
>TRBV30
CAWSPPPGQGGGAFF
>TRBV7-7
CASSPGLAGGIYEQYF
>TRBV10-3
CAISGLAGGPTDTQYF
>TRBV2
CASSDQGFTEAFF
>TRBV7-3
CASSLGTGNSPLHF
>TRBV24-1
CATSGQTYEQYF
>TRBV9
CASSVRAWDWTQYF
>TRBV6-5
CASSPDRGGTEAFF
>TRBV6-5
CASSSADQGASGYTF
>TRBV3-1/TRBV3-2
CASSQGGQFADTQYF
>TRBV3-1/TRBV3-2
CASSQRLLLGDTEAFF
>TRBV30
CALQGSGNTIYF
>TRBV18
CASSTKDRGQAFF
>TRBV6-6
CASSYGGAEYEQYF
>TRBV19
CASKVQGPSKAFF
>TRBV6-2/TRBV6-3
CASSYIQDTNYGYTF
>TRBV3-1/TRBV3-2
CASSQYGEGKLFF
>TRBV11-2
CASSSSTGAYEQYF
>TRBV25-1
CASRRGREPRPYYEQYF
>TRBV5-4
CASSSLTSVTDTQYF
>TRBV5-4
CASNLPSGNFNTQYF
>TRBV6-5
CASRNSAGNTIYF
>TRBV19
CASSIEQGSTEAFF
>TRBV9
CASSPRDRPNTGELFF
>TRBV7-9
CASSLATGSGYTF